The following is a T cell receptor (beta chain) sequence with its context. The antigen is unknown. TCRdb's table, derived via immunoSEQ multiplex PCR, lists solely in-frame clones and lacks some. Of about 70,000 clones in the sample, 80% to 90% are singletons; the top ten hold 0.85% to 1%. The record originates from a study of OX40 agonist ivuxolimab in advanced cancers. Findings and limits, study-wide: Also showing low normalized T-cell clonal expansion were some of the nonresponders. Researchers did not establish what antigens the expanded peripheral T cells target.

Excluded were patients having autoimmune disease history or systemic immunosuppression. Trimming removed 0 bases from V and 3 bases from J; junction bases left unmatched: 11. The CDR3 contains 17 residues. The germline gives CDR1 MRHNA, CDR2 SNTAGT. The TCR was taken from an adult with an advanced solid tumor such as melanoma, head and neck, liver or kidney cancer. The V call is TRBV6-4, the J call TRBJ2-7; the match to TRBD1 covers 7 bases. Material: CD4+ or CD8+ T cells sorted from blood, obtained in a trial of the OX40 agonist ivuxolimab. DNA for the CDR3: TGTGCCAGCAGTGACTCGACAGGGACAGAAATCCTCTACGAGCAGTACTTC. It is translated as CASSDSTGTEILYEQYF.